These 30 T cell receptor beta chains were sequenced from one sample in a study of T cell responses to AZD1222 COVID-19 vaccine. TCRdb's copy holds only in-frame clones and misses some; the assay was immunoSEQ multiplex PCR. The sample includes roughly 99,000 clones, nearly 90% of them seen just once. The sample consisted of peripheral blood, taken 28 days after the second AZD1222 dose. Receptors were obtained from an adult who received the AZD1222 COVID-19 vaccine.

This clone appeared once. This chain links TRBV5-4 with TRBJ1-2; D not resolved. CDR1 and CDR2 (germline): SGHNT, YYREEE (reference sequence). The CDR3 totals 12 residues. The V and J ends lost 6 bases and 3 bases respectively, with 9 bases between them. The chain's CDR3 is CASTEEDYGYTF. In nucleotides, the CDR3 is TGTGCCAGCACGGAGGAAGACTATGGCTACACCTTC.

The chain has TRBV7-9 and TRBJ1-3; the D gene is possibly TRBD1 (6 bases). The CDR3 sequence is 14 residues long. Germline values: CDR1 SEHNR, CDR2 FQNEAQ (reference sequence). Between the trimmed V and J ends, which lost 5 bases and 2 bases, there was a span of 10 bases. CDR3 sequence (DNA): TGTGCCAGCAGCCCCGACAGGACTGGAAACACCATATATTTT. Translation: CASSPDRTGNTIYF.

The rearrangement links TRBV6-2 or TRBV6-3 to TRBJ2-1; 10 nucleotides line up with TRBD2. The trim removed 2 bases at V and 5 bases at J, leaving 6 bases unmatched. The germline V gene has CDR1 MNHEY and CDR2 SVGEGT. The CDR3 consists of 16 residues. The CDR3 DNA reads as TGTGCCAGCAGTTACCATTGGACTAGCGGCAACAATGAGCAGTTCTTC. Translating it yields CASSYHWTSGNNEQFF.

The J gene is TRBJ1-1, the V gene TRBV5-6, with D unclear. CDR1 is SGHDT, CDR2 YYEEEE, per germline. This CDR3 region has 15 residues. Deletions cut 1 base from V and 3 bases from J, with 13 bases between. The CDR3 loop reads CASSLNLGMDTEAFF. The CDR3 nucleotides read TGTGCCAGCAGCTTGAACTTGGGTATGGACACTGAAGCTTTCTTT.

This chain's CDR3 is CASSSWGNTDTQYF. DNA for the CDR3: TGTGCCAGCAGCTCTTGGGGAAACACAGATACGCAGTATTTT. The rearrangement uses TRBV25-1 and TRBJ2-3; D ambiguous. CDR1 is MGHDK and CDR2 is SYGVNS in the germline V gene. With 6 bases removed from V and 2 bases from J, the gap between germline ends came to 12 bases. The CDR3 length is 14 residues.

The chain employs TRBV7-6 and TRBJ2-1, with 8 nucleotides matching TRBD1. Per germline, CDR1 SGHVS and CDR2 FNYEAQ. After removal of 2 bases from V and 6 bases from J, the junction contained 9 bases not matched to a gene. This CDR3 region has 16 residues. The CDR3 nucleotides read TGTGCCAGCAGCTTAAGGGGGACAGGTCTCACCAATGAGCAGTTCTTC. Translation gives CASSLRGTGLTNEQFF.

The genes are TRBV6-1 and TRBJ1-2, with TRBD1 as a possible D gene (6 bases). Trimming shortened V by 3 bases and J by 4 bases, and 12 bases separated the two germline ends. This CDR3 is 14 amino acids long. Germline values: CDR1 MNHNS, CDR2 SASEGT. CDR3 DNA sequence: TGTGCCAGCAGTGAGGAAGGGGGAGGCTATGGCTACACCTTC. The encoded protein is CASSEEGGGYGYTF.

J is TRBJ2-5 and V is TRBV5-1; 12 bases line up with TRBD2. Germline values: CDR1 SGHRS, CDR2 YFSETQ. This CDR3 is 18 amino acids long. V lost 4 bases to trimming and J lost 1 base; unmatched junction nucleotides: 11. The CDR3, as DNA: TGCGCCAGCAGCCCCCTGGGTCTAGCGGGGGGGAGCCAAGAGACCCAGTACTTC. It encodes CASSPLGLAGGSQETQYF. Drawing the rest from reference TRBV5-1 and TRBJ2-5, the complete variable domain is KAGVTQTPRYLIKTRGQQVTLSCSPISGHRSVSWYQQTPGQGLQFLFEYFSETQRNKGNFPGRFSGRQFSNSRSEMNVSTLELGDSALYLCASSPLGLAGGSQETQYFGPGTRLLVL.

This clone is a singleton in its sample. The rearrangement joins TRBV6-1 to TRBJ2-1; TRBD2 might be the D (5 bases). Trimming shortened V by 6 bases and J by 0 bases, and 9 bases separated the two germline ends. There are 14 residues in the CDR3. Germline CDR1 reads MNHNS; CDR2 reads SASEGT. The chain's CDR3 is CASRMGDSYNEQFF. Written as DNA, the CDR3 is TGTGCCAGCAGGATGGGAGACTCCTACAATGAGCAGTTCTTC.

This clone was recorded once. J is TRBJ2-7 and V is TRBV4-2; D might be TRBD2 (5 bases). The V and J ends lost 2 bases and 9 bases respectively, with 23 bases between them. The CDR3 contains 16 residues. CDR1 and CDR2 from the germline V gene are LGHNA and YNFKEQ. The CDR3 nucleotides are TGTGCCAGCAGCCAATTACAAGACACCCCGGGGATGCGGCAGTACTTC. Translating gives CASSQLQDTPGMRQYF.

The chain combines TRBV5-4 with TRBJ2-3; D unresolved. Germline V CDR1 and CDR2: SGHNT, YYREEE (reference sequence). The CDR3 contains 15 residues. The V gene lost 4 bases and the J gene lost 2 bases, with 14 bases spanning the gap. CDR3 region: CASSRLDTDTDTQYF. CDR3 sequence (DNA): TGTGCCAGCAGCCGGCTGGATACGGACACAGATACGCAGTATTTT.

This clone has more than one count but fewer than ten. The CDR3 coding sequence is TGTGCCAGCAGTAGCGGATTGCTTGCTGAGCAGTACTTC. This encodes CASSSGLLAEQYF. The chain recombines TRBV6-2 or TRBV6-3 with TRBJ2-7, with TRBD2 as a possible D gene (5 bases). This CDR3 comprises 13 residues. CDR1 MNHEY and CDR2 SVGEGT come from the germline V gene. Trimming shortened V by 5 bases and J by 7 bases, and 15 bases separated the two germline ends.

The chain links TRBV6-2 or TRBV6-3 to TRBJ1-6; D remains unclear. The CDR3 is 15 residues long. CDR1 and CDR2 (germline): MNHEY, SVGEGT. Trimming shortened V by 5 bases and J by 0 bases, and 8 bases separated the two germline ends. The DNA of the CDR3 is TGTGCCAGCAGTCTCAGGAGCTCCTATAATTCACCCCTCCACTTT. Translation gives CASSLRSSYNSPLHF.

The genes are TRBV6-1 and TRBJ1-3, with 9 nucleotides matching TRBD1. The CDR3 loop spans 16 amino acids. Germline V gene sequence: CDR1 MNHNS, CDR2 SASEGT. Trimming removed 2 bases from V and 4 bases from J; junction bases left unmatched: 6. The CDR3 bases are TGTGCCAGCAGTGAACGAGGACAGGGGCGCGGAAACACCATATATTTT. Amino acids: CASSERGQGRGNTIYF.

As to this clone: The germline gene is not matched at one end of the junction; a read error may be the cause. The J gene is TRBJ1-2, the V gene TRBV6-5, with 7 bases aligning to TRBD1. Per germline, CDR1 MNHEY and CDR2 SVGAGI. This CDR3 contains 14 residues. The CDR3 DNA follows: TGTGCCAGCAGTCGAGGGGCCGGCCGGGACAGCCTATACTTC. This translates into CASSRGAGRDSLYF.

This sequence joins TRBV28 and TRBJ1-4; 12 bases fit TRBD1. This CDR3 has 16 amino acids. CDR1 is MDHEN, CDR2 SYDVKM, per germline. V lost 5 bases and J lost 0; bases outside the gene matches: 1. CDR3 sequence (DNA): TGTGCCAGCAGTGGGGACAGGGGGCCAACTAATGAAAAACTGTTTTTT. Translated, it gives CASSGDRGPTNEKLFF.

The chain joins TRBV27 to TRBJ1-6; TRBD1 matches at 10 bases. This CDR3 contains 14 residues. Losses at the gene ends were 6 bases for V and 6 bases for J; bases not matched to a gene: 2. Germline loops: CDR1 MNHEY, CDR2 SMNVEV (reference sequence). The CDR3: CASRRTGGNSPLHF. The CDR3 region has the DNA TGTGCCAGCAGACGGACAGGGGGTAATTCACCCCTCCACTTT.

V gene TRBV6-1 combines with J gene TRBJ1-5, with a weak D call TRBD1 (6 bases). The CDR3 length is 15 residues. V was trimmed by 3 bases and J by 7 bases, leaving 16 bases between them. The V gene's germline CDR1 is MNHNS and CDR2 SASEGT. DNA of the CDR3: TGTGCCAGCAGTGATTTGGGGGCCGTAAGGCAGCCCCAGCATTTT. The encoded protein is CASSDLGAVRQPQHF.

The chain carries TRBV18 and TRBJ1-1, with D unresolved. Trimming shortened V by 4 bases and J by 1 base, and 13 bases separated the two germline ends. Per the germline V gene, CDR1 is KGHSH and CDR2 is LQKENI. The CDR3 loop spans 15 amino acids. CDR3: CASSQDYRQNTEAFF. The CDR3 DNA reads TGTGCCAGCTCACAAGACTACAGACAGAACACTGAAGCTTTCTTT. The full variable domain, its missing parts supplied by reference TRBV18 and TRBJ1-1, is NAGVMQNPRHLVRRRGQEARLRCSPMKGHSHVYWYRQLPEEGLKFMVYLQKENIIDESGMPKERFSAEFPKEGPSILRIQQVVRGDSAAYFCASSQDYRQNTEAFFGQGTRLTVV.

V is TRBV14 and J is TRBJ1-1; D perhaps matches TRBD1 (6 bases). V was trimmed by 3 bases and J by 2 bases, leaving 7 bases between them. From germline, CDR1 is SGHDN and CDR2 FVKESK. There are 13 residues in the CDR3. The CDR3 DNA is TGTGCCAGCAGCCACAGGGGTAACACTGAAGCTTTCTTT. As protein: CASSHRGNTEAFF.

J is TRBJ2-7 and V is TRBV3-1 (or the pseudogene TRBV3-2); D is undetermined. V shed 2 bases and J shed 7 bases, with 9 bases lying between them. Germline loops: CDR1 LGHDT, CDR2 YNNKEL (reference sequence). The CDR3 loop spans 12 amino acids. CDR3 DNA: TGTGCCAGCAGCCAACTATCTGGGGAGCAGTACTTC. Translating gives CASSQLSGEQYF.

The chain uses TRBV30 and TRBJ2-7; TRBD1 aligns across 8 bases. The J segment lost 5 bases and the V segment lost 1 base, leaving 10 bases of the junction unmatched. CDR1 and CDR2 from the germline V gene are GTSNPN and SVGIG (reference sequence). The CDR3 is 15 amino acids. CDR3 protein: CAWSAGTGGPDEQYF. Written as DNA, the CDR3 is TGTGCCTGGAGTGCCGGGACAGGTGGGCCGGACGAGCAGTACTTC.

This clone has just one count. This sequence joins TRBV11-2 and TRBJ1-4, with D perhaps TRBD1 (6 bases). Trimming cost V 5 bases and J 12 bases, with 13 bases left between them. Germline CDR1 and CDR2: SGHAT and FQNNGV. The CDR3 has 12 residues. The CDR3 DNA reads TGTGCCAGCAGCCAGACAGGAACTGAACTGTTTTTT. Protein sequence: CASSQTGTELFF.

J is TRBJ1-1 and V is TRBV2; 9 nucleotides match TRBD1. The CDR3 is 13 amino acids. Germline values: CDR1 SNHLY, CDR2 FYNNEI. With V trimmed by 10 bases and J by 1 base, 4 bases remained unmatched. The CDR3 coding sequence is TGTGCCACTTCGGGACAGGGGAACACTGAAGCTTTCTTT. This sequence encodes CATSGQGNTEAFF.

The chain recombines TRBV9 with TRBJ2-3, with D perhaps assigned TRBD1 or TRBD2 (5 bases each). The V and J ends lost 2 bases and 4 bases respectively, with 14 bases between them. Germline V gene sequence: CDR1 SGDLS, CDR2 YYNGEE. The CDR3 spans 15 residues. CDR3 nucleotide sequence: TGTGCCAGCAGCGTCGGGACGGTGGCAGCAGATACGCAGTATTTT. Its protein is CASSVGTVAADTQYF.

V gene TRBV9 combines with J gene TRBJ2-5; the D gene is possibly TRBD2 (6 bases). Looked up from germline, CDR1 is SGDLS and CDR2 is YYNGEE. The CDR3 has 15 residues. Trimming cost V 3 bases and J 4 bases, with 16 bases left between them. The CDR3 DNA reads as TGTGCCAGCAGCGAACGGAGGGCAGGGCTAGAGACCCAGTACTTC. Protein sequence: CASSERRAGLETQYF. Variable domain in full (rest from reference TRBV9 and TRBJ2-5): DSGVTQTPKHLITATGQRVTLRCSPRSGDLSVYWYQQSLDQGLQFLIQYYNGEERAKGNILERFSAQQFPDLHSELNLSSLELGDSALYFCASSERRAGLETQYFGPGTRLLVL.

The chain couples TRBV6-5 to TRBJ2-1, with 16 bases identical to TRBD2. This CDR3 comprises 15 residues. Looked up from germline, CDR1 is MNHEY and CDR2 is SVGAGI. The junction had 5 bases not matched to a gene; V was cut back by 5 bases and J by 10 bases. The CDR3 sequence: CASSPGTSGGAEQFF. In DNA form, the CDR3 reads TGTGCCAGCAGTCCTGGGACTAGCGGGGGGGCAGAGCAGTTCTTC.

This chain uses TRBV6-5 with TRBJ2-3; 11 bases fit TRBD2. The ends lost 9 bases at V and 6 bases at J; junction bases unmatched: 5. The CDR3 consists of 13 residues. Germline V gives CDR1 MNHEY, CDR2 SVGAGI. CDR3 residues: CARLAGGQDTQYF. The CDR3 DNA is TGTGCCAGATTAGCGGGGGGGCAGGATACGCAGTATTTT.

The chain employs TRBV6-5 and TRBJ1-5; 7 bases line up with TRBD1. CDR1 and CDR2 from the germline V gene are MNHEY and SVGAGI. J lost 5 bases, V lost 5 bases, and 9 bases had no gene match. The CDR3 totals 15 residues. CDR3 protein: CASSNTGVGDQPQHF. In DNA form, the CDR3 reads TGTGCCAGCAGTAATACAGGGGTGGGGGATCAGCCCCAGCATTTT.

The CDR3 loop is CASDALGQPTDTQYF. Written as DNA, the CDR3 is TGTGCCAGCGACGCCCTGGGACAGCCCACAGATACGCAGTATTTT. The rearrangement links TRBV7-2 to TRBJ2-3, with TRBD1 matching 7 bases. The CDR3 contains 15 residues. Trimming took 8 bases from V and 2 from J; bases not matched to a gene: 10. CDR1 and CDR2 (germline): SGHTA, FQGNSA.